The 9 T cell receptor beta chains presented below share a single source sample, sequenced in a study of PD-L1 blockade in urothelial cancer. Profiling relied on immunoSEQ multiplex PCR, and the TCRdb table lists in-frame clones only, not all of them. Here the sample spans roughly 32,000 clones, roughly 82% being singletons. Sequenced here: PBMCs, sampled around atezolizumab (anti-PD-L1) treatment. All receptors come from a man aged 55 to 70 with urothelial cancer.

The CDR3 coding sequence is TGTGCCAGCAGCTTAGTCTCCGGGGACACTGAAGCTTTCTTT. It is translated as CASSLVSGDTEAFF. The V and J genes are TRBV7-8 and TRBJ1-1; D is undetermined. The germline V and J ends were trimmed by 1 base and 3 bases, with 9 bases remaining between them. There are 14 residues in the CDR3. CDR1 is SGHVS and CDR2 is FQNEAQ in the germline V gene.

The rearrangement links TRBV27 to TRBJ2-7, with 7 bases lining up with TRBD2. The germline V gene encodes CDR1 MNHEY and CDR2 SMNVEV (reference sequence). V was pared by 3 bases and J by 6 bases, with 5 bases of the junction left unmatched. The CDR3 sequence is 13 residues long. CDR3 region: CASSFASGGEQYF. The CDR3 DNA follows: TGTGCCAGCAGTTTTGCTTCGGGAGGCGAGCAGTACTTC.

CDR3 sequence (DNA): TGTGCCAGTAGCTCGTCCGCAGATACGCAGTATTTT. Its protein is CASSSSADTQYF. V usage is TRBV19 and J usage is TRBJ2-3; no reliable D call. The V end lost 6 bases, the J end lost 4 bases, and 8 bases lay between the germline ends. This CDR3 is built from 12 residues. Per germline, CDR1 LNHDA and CDR2 SQIVND (reference sequence). The full variable domain, rest sourced from reference TRBV19 and TRBJ2-3, is DGGITQSPKYLFRKEGQNVTLSCEQNLNHDAMYWYRQDPGQGLRLIYYSQIVNDFQKGDIAEGYSVSREKKESFPLTVTSAQKNPTAFYLCASSSSADTQYFGPGTRLTVL.

This chain connects TRBV14 to TRBJ1-1; D is uncertain. Trimming pared 3 bases from V and 1 base from J, leaving 21 bases between. Germline assignment: CDR1 SGHDN and CDR2 FVKESK. The CDR3 extends over 18 amino acids. The CDR3 sequence is CASSQRVDNYFRNTEAFF. CDR3 nucleotides: TGTGCCAGCAGCCAGCGCGTAGATAACTATTTTCGGAACACTGAAGCTTTCTTT.

This chain joins TRBV6-1 and TRBJ2-1; D not certain. Germline CDR1 reads MNHNS; CDR2 reads SASEGT. The ends were cut back, 4 bases at V and 15 bases at J, with 7 bases in the middle. The CDR3 contains 9 residues. The CDR3 loop reads CASSGSRFF. The DNA for the CDR3 is TGTGCCAGCAGTGGTAGTAGGTTCTTC.

The chain employs TRBV5-1 and TRBJ2-3, with 11 nucleotides matching TRBD2. In germline, CDR1 is SGHRS, CDR2 YFSETQ. The CDR3 runs to 16 residues. Losses at the gene ends were 0 bases for V and 6 bases for J; bases not matched to a gene: 6. CDR3 amino acids: CASSLATSGGLDTQYF. CDR3 nucleotides: TGCGCCAGCAGCTTGGCCACTAGCGGGGGTTTGGATACGCAGTATTTT.

The CDR3 nucleotides are TGTGCCAGCAGTGAAGCGTCAGGGGGCTATAATGGCTACACCTTC. It yields the protein CASSEASGGYNGYTF. The chain has TRBV6-1 and TRBJ1-2, with TRBD1 matching over 8 bases. Per the germline V gene, CDR1 is MNHNS and CDR2 is SASEGT. Trimming took 0 bases from V and 6 from J; bases not matched to a gene: 6. The CDR3 is made up of 15 amino acids.

The chain recombines TRBV7-2 with TRBJ2-2; the match to TRBD1 covers 7 bases. With 5 bases clipped from V and 6 bases from J, the junction kept 9 bases outside the gene matches. In germline, CDR1 is SGHTA, CDR2 FQGNSA. The CDR3 has 15 amino acids. CDR3: CASSHRGLIAGELFF. In nucleotides, the CDR3 is TGTGCCAGCAGCCACAGGGGTTTAATAGCCGGGGAGCTGTTTTTT.

The chain has TRBV5-4 and TRBJ2-2; 12 positions match TRBD2. The CDR3 is 17 residues long. Germline trimming cut 1 base from V and 7 bases from J; bases unmatched to any gene: 8. Germline V gene data show CDR1 as SGHNT and CDR2 as YYREEE (reference sequence). This CDR3 is CASSLPLAGGRGGELFF. DNA for the CDR3: TGTGCCAGCAGCTTGCCCCTAGCGGGAGGGCGGGGCGGGGAGCTGTTTTTT.